This T cell receptor beta chain comes out of a study of cytomegalovirus exposure and HLA in healthy donors. Regarding the study as a whole: An apparent linkage of common viral pathogens to several of the most significant clusters emerged in a later analysis. Researchers reported from a later analysis that most CMV-associated TCR beta chains appeared HLA-restricted.

This clone has only a few counts. No antigen is known for it. V lost 0 bases, J lost 4 bases, and 11 bases lay in between. CDR3 length: 15 amino acids. Germline V gene sequence: CDR1 SGHRS, CDR2 YFSETQ. The PCR had 60 Vbeta and 13 Jbeta primers. Sequenced by immunoSEQ multiplex PCR; TCRdb stores in-frame clones only, minus some. Of around 140,000 clones listed, about 80% are singletons. The chain is built from TRBV5-1 and TRBJ1-3; no clear D gene. Material for sequencing was PBMCs. The TCR comes from a middle-aged man in good health and CMV-seronegative. For the CDR3, the DNA is TGCGCCAGCAGCTTGGACTCTAGAAGGGGAAACACCATATATTTT. This codes for CASSLDSRRGNTIYF.